The 18 T cell receptor beta chains below were found in one sample sequenced in a study of Graves' ophthalmopathy and Graves' hyperthyroidism. RNA transcripts served as template for amplifying TCR beta CDR3 sequences. The workflow started with a first-round RT-PCR run with HTBI primers and then moved on to a second-round multiplex PCR. TCRdb itself ran the multiplex PCR reads through MiXCR, one entry per CDR3 protein. The sample consists of under 60,000 distinct CDR3 sequences, approximately 45% of them appearing once. Input material: peripheral blood. These receptors originate from an adult woman with Graves' ophthalmopathy.

Relative to its sample, this clonotype is medium-sized. This chain connects TRBV25-1 to TRBJ2-3; tentative D call: TRBD2 (6 bases). Germline loops: CDR1 MGHDK, CDR2 SYGVNS. V was shortened by 3 bases and J by 2 bases, with 12 bases between the two germline ends. The CDR3 totals 15 residues. The CDR3 loop is CASSEDSGYTDTQYF. The DNA of the CDR3 is TGTGCCAGCAGTGAGGATAGCGGTTACACAGATACGCAGTATTTT.

This clonotype was recorded many times. This chain links TRBV29-1 with TRBJ2-1; TRBD1 agrees at 12 bases. Germline V CDR1 and CDR2: SQVTM, ANQGSEA. This CDR3 comprises 20 residues. V lost 4 bases to trimming and J lost 2 bases; unmatched junction nucleotides: 18. Here the CDR3 DNA reads TGCAGCGTTGTAGGCAAAATCTTAACCGGGACAGGGGGCGCCTACAATGAGCAGTTCTTC. Residues: CSVVGKILTGTGGAYNEQFF.

Details on this clonotype: Germline is not matched at one junction end, which may reflect a read error. This chain links TRBV20-1 with TRBJ2-5; 13 bases match TRBD2. The germline V gene encodes CDR1 DFQATT and CDR2 SNEGSKA (reference sequence). The CDR3 consists of 13 residues. The CDR3 DNA is TGCAGTACTAGCGGGAGGGCCAGAGAGACCCAGTGCTTC. The encoded protein is CSTSGRARETQCF.

The chain is built from TRBV30 and TRBJ2-3, with D possibly matching TRBD2 (6 bases). This CDR3 has 15 residues. CDR1 is GTSNPN, CDR2 SVGIG, per germline (reference sequence). Trimming took 0 bases from V and 1 from J, leaving 11 bases between them. The CDR3 coding sequence is TGTGCCTGGAGTGTAGGGTTAGCGGGCACAGATACGCAGTATTTT. It yields the protein CAWSVGLAGTDTQYF. Looking up the rest from reference TRBV30 and TRBJ2-3 gives the full variable domain: SQTIHQWPATLVQPVGSPLSLECTVEGTSNPNLYWYRQAAGRGLQLLFYSVGIGQISSEVPQNLSASRPQDRQFILSSKKLLLSDSGFYLCAWSVGLAGTDTQYFGPGTRLTVL.

This clonotype was seen many times. This chain connects TRBV7-2 to TRBJ1-2, with a possible D match to TRBD1 (6 bases). Germline V CDR1 and CDR2: SGHTA, FQGNSA. There are 20 residues in the CDR3. V was shortened by 2 bases and J by 8 bases, with 33 bases between the two germline ends. The CDR3 DNA follows: TGTGCCAGCAGCTTATTCCCCCGGGCCGCAGCTCGGACAGACCCCTGGGGCTACACCTTC. It translates to CASSLFPRAAARTDPWGYTF.

The rearrangement uses TRBV5-1 and TRBJ2-1; 12 nucleotides line up with TRBD2. Germline lookup yields CDR1 SGHRS and CDR2 YFSETQ. CDR3 size: 13 residues. V dropped 1 base and J dropped 11; count of bases not matched to a gene: 1. The CDR3 region is CASSLTSGRKQFF. The CDR3 DNA sequence: TGCGCCAGCAGCTTGACTAGCGGGAGGAAGCAGTTCTTC. The whole variable domain, remainder taken from reference TRBV5-1 and TRBJ2-1, is KAGVTQTPRYLIKTRGQQVTLSCSPISGHRSVSWYQQTPGQGLQFLFEYFSETQRNKGNFPGRFSGRQFSNSRSEMNVSTLELGDSALYLCASSLTSGRKQFFGPGTRLTVL.

This clonotype was seen many times. The chain recombines TRBV27 with TRBJ2-7; D uncertain. Germline V gene lookup returns CDR1 MNHEY and CDR2 SMNVEV (reference sequence). Trimming shortened V by 0 bases and J by 0 bases, and 9 bases separated the two germline ends. This CDR3 spans 15 amino acids. CDR3 residues: CASSLSGTFSYEQYF. The CDR3 DNA follows: TGTGCCAGCAGTTTATCGGGCACCTTCTCCTACGAGCAGTACTTC.

This clonotype was recorded at least ten times. The chain links TRBV6-5 to TRBJ1-5; no clear D gene. V lost 6 bases and J 5 bases, leaving 11 bases between the germline ends. Germline CDR1 is MNHEY and CDR2 is SVGAGI. CDR3 size: 13 residues. The CDR3 DNA reads as TGTGCCAGCAGCATTGACGGCTATCAGCCCCAGCATTTT. This codes for CASSIDGYQPQHF.

This clonotype occurred many times. V gene TRBV7-2 combines with J gene TRBJ1-5; tentatively, D is TRBD1 (6 bases). Germline V CDR1 and CDR2: SGHTA, FQGNSA. V shed 6 bases and J shed 3 bases, with 12 bases lying between them. The CDR3 loop spans 14 amino acids. The CDR3 here is CASRRTGYNQPQHF. CDR3 nucleotide sequence: TGTGCCAGCAGACGAACAGGGTACAATCAGCCCCAGCATTTT.

The CDR3 loop is CASSHLHRQGSNEQFF. The CDR3 region has the DNA TGCGCCAGCAGCCATCTCCACCGGCAGGGGAGCAATGAGCAGTTCTTC. The chain is built from TRBV5-1 and TRBJ2-1; maybe TRBD1 (6 bases). The V and J ends lost 4 bases and 6 bases respectively, with 20 bases between them. The CDR3 spans 16 residues. In germline, CDR1 is SGHRS, CDR2 YFSETQ.

V usage is TRBV4-3 and J usage is TRBJ1-6; D gene unclear. Trimming pared 3 bases from V and 14 bases from J, leaving 14 bases between. The CDR3 runs 13 residues. Germline V gene data show CDR1 as LGHNA and CDR2 as YSLEER. CDR3 DNA sequence: TGCGCCAGCAGCCAGGACCCTTCGATGTCCCTCCACTTT. Its protein is CASSQDPSMSLHF.

Of note for this clonotype: At one end, the junction sequence differs from germline, possibly due to a read error. The gene calls are TRBV6-5 and TRBJ1-6; 8 nucleotides align to TRBD1. Germline-derived CDR1 and CDR2 are MNHEY and SVGAGI. The CDR3 is 14 amino acids. The CDR3 region has the DNA TGTGCCAGCAGACTCCGACAGGGGAATCCACCCCCCCACTTT. This translates into CASRLRQGNPPPHF.

This clonotype was detected ten times or more. This chain connects TRBV28 to TRBJ2-3; D is unresolved. V lost 6 bases and J lost 0, with 7 bases in between. The CDR3 runs 13 residues. Germline-derived CDR1 and CDR2 are MDHEN and SYDVKM. The CDR3 spells CASRVISTDTQYF. The CDR3 nucleotides are TGTGCCAGCAGGGTGATTAGCACAGATACGCAGTATTTT.

With regard to this clonotype: A read error is likely, as this CDR3 ends without the conserved phenylalanine or tryptophan. The chain employs TRBV5-1 and TRBJ1-5; D gene ambiguous. The V and J ends lost 0 bases and 1 base respectively, with 2 bases between them. This CDR3 region has 13 residues. Germline CDR1 and CDR2: SGHRS and YFSETQ. The CDR3 loop is CASSLESNQPQHL. CDR3 bases: TGCGCCAGCAGCTTGGAGAGCAATCAGCCCCAGCATCTT.

This clonotype is deemed medium-sized. V and J are TRBV7-8 and TRBJ2-5; no clear D gene. Germline V gene data show CDR1 as SGHVS and CDR2 as FQNEAQ. V dropped 2 bases and J dropped 1 base, with 2 bases sitting between them. This CDR3 spans 12 amino acids. The CDR3 here is CASSLPQETQYF. In DNA, the CDR3 is TGTGCCAGCAGCTTACCCCAAGAGACCCAGTACTTC.

This clonotype was seen a handful of times. The J gene is TRBJ2-1, the V gene TRBV24-1, with TRBD1 identical over 8 bases. This CDR3 region has 15 residues. Losses at the gene ends were 4 bases for V and 5 bases for J; bases not matched to a gene: 6. CDR1 is KGHDR and CDR2 is SFDVKD in the germline V gene. DNA for the CDR3: TGTGCCACCAGTGACGAGGACAGGGTTAACAATGAGCAGTTCTTC. Amino acid sequence: CATSDEDRVNNEQFF.

This clonotype has a count of ten or more. The J gene is TRBJ1-3, the V gene TRBV20-1, with TRBD1 matching 7 bases. The V gene end was trimmed by 6 bases and the J gene end by 4 bases; junction bases not matched to a gene: 6. CDR3 length equals 13 residues. Germline V gene data show CDR1 as DFQATT and CDR2 as SNEGSKA (reference sequence). The CDR3, as DNA: TGCAGTGCCGATGACAGGGCCGGAAACACCATATATTTT. This translates into CSADDRAGNTIYF.

This clonotype was seen a handful of times. The rearrangement joins TRBV6-2 or TRBV6-3 to TRBJ2-7; D tentatively reads TRBD1 or TRBD2 (5 bases each). Germline lookup yields CDR1 MNHEY and CDR2 SVGEGT. The CDR3 is made up of 14 amino acids. The germline V and J ends were trimmed by 6 bases and 6 bases, with 18 bases remaining between them. The CDR3 spells CASSPVRDVFEQYF. The CDR3 bases are TGTGCCAGCAGCCCCGTCCGGGACGTTTTCGAGCAGTACTTC.